Listed below are T cell receptor beta chains from one sample, sequenced in a study of T cells in Graves' hyperthyroidism and ophthalmopathy. A single record per CDR3 protein comes from TCRdb applying MiXCR to the multiplex PCR reads. Among 450,000 to 650,000 distinct CDR3 sequences listed, 17% were seen once. What was sequenced was blood. The receptors were gathered from a woman in her late teens or twenties with Graves' ophthalmopathy. Each CDR3 is given with its conserved first and last residue. D genes are given only for firm matches. Size is stated for part of the rows, as once, few or many counts, or as a class when the clone is expanded.

v_call	j_call	d_call	cdr3_length	clone_size	cdr3_aa	cdr3_nt
TRBV24-1	TRBJ2-1	TRBD1	13	NA	CATSWTGWDEQFF	TGTGCCACCAGTTGGACAGGGTGGGATGAGCAGTTCTTC
TRBV7-2	TRBJ2-3	TRBD2	16	few	CASSRRGGGSTDTQYF	TGTGCCAGCAGCCGACGGGGGGGGGGAAGCACAGATACGCAGTATTTT
TRBV18	TRBJ2-7	NA	14	many	CASSPAGQSNQQYF	TGTGCCAGCTCGCCGGCAGGACAGTCAAACCAGCAGTACTTC
TRBV20-1	TRBJ2-5	NA	10	few	CSATGETQYF	TGCAGTGCTACCGGAGAGACCCAGTACTTC
TRBV6-1	TRBJ1-5	NA	16	NA	CASSDNNHRLNQPQHF	TGTGCCAGCAGTGATAACAACCACCGGCTCAATCAGCCCCAGCATTTT
TRBV30	TRBJ1-2	NA	14	many	CAWRGSKGSYGYTF	TGTGCCTGGAGGGGGAGTAAGGGGAGCTATGGCTACACCTTC
TRBV5-1	TRBJ2-2	TRBD2	13	NA	CASSFSGNGELFF	TGCGCCAGCAGCTTTAGCGGGAACGGGGAGCTGTTTTTT
TRBV19	TRBJ1-4	TRBD1	14	NA	CASNKQGARGKLFF	TGTGCCAGTAATAAGCAGGGGGCAAGGGGAAAACTGTTTTTT
TRBV7-2	TRBJ2-3	NA	14	many	CASSYPLASDTQYF	TGTGCCAGCAGCTATCCTCTAGCGTCAGATACGCAGTATTTT
TRBV20-1	TRBJ2-1	TRBD2	15	many	CSASGTSGIWYEQFF	TGCAGTGCTTCCGGGACTAGCGGGATTTGGTATGAGCAGTTCTTC
TRBV27	TRBJ2-7	TRBD2	15	many	CASSFVAGGPDEQYF	TGTGCCAGCAGTTTCGTAGCGGGAGGGCCGGACGAGCAGTACTTC
TRBV3-1	TRBJ2-7	NA	15	many	CASSQAVGRAYEQYF	TGTGCCAGCAGCCAAGCAGTAGGGCGGGCCTACGAGCAGTACTTC
TRBV30	TRBJ2-1	NA	13	many	CAWSVTYINEQFF	TGTGCCTGGAGTGTGACGTATATCAATGAGCAGTTCTTC
TRBV13	TRBJ2-6	NA	16	NA	CASSLGRPSGANVLTF	TGTGCCAGCAGCTTAGGCCGGCCATCTGGGGCCAACGTCCTGACTTTC
TRBV7-9	TRBJ2-5	NA	14	many	CASSLAGRGETQYF	TGTGCCAGCAGCTTAGCCGGGAGAGGGGAGACCCAGTACTTC
TRBV12-3/TRBV12-4	TRBJ2-2	TRBD1	17	many	CASSFWRQGVTPGELFF	TGTGCCAGCAGTTTCTGGAGACAGGGGGTCACGCCCGGGGAGCTGTTTTTT
TRBV30	TRBJ2-3	NA	15	many	CAWSVLQGGTDTQYF	TGTGCCTGGAGTGTACTCCAGGGTGGCACAGATACGCAGTATTTT
TRBV28	TRBJ2-7	NA	14	many	CASSPKESTYEQYF	TGTGCCAGCAGTCCCAAAGAAAGCACCTACGAGCAGTACTTC
TRBV2	TRBJ1-1	NA	9	many	CANLPRAFF	TGTGCCAACCTCCCGCGGGCTTTCTTT
TRBV28	TRBJ1-4	NA	16	many	CASTLSGPGRYEKLFF	TGTGCCAGCACTCTCAGCGGGCCAGGCCGGTATGAAAAACTGTTTTTT
TRBV28	TRBJ1-1	NA	13	few	CASAEGTSTEAFF	TGTGCCAGCGCGGAGGGGACCTCCACTGAAGCTTTCTTT
TRBV7-9	TRBJ1-1	NA	11	NA	CASSVNNEAFF	TGTGCCAGCAGCGTAAATAATGAAGCTTTCTTT
TRBV29-1	TRBJ2-3	TRBD2	14	NA	CSVDDPAGGQAQYF	TGCAGCGTAGACGACCCAGCGGGGGGGCAGGCGCAGTATTTT
TRBV9	TRBJ1-1	NA	15	NA	CASSQGQRQSTEAFF	TGTGCCAGCAGCCAGGGACAAAGGCAAAGCACTGAAGCTTTCTTT
TRBV19	TRBJ1-4	NA	19	once	CASTLVYPTGGASNEKLFF	TGTGCCAGTACCCTAGTATACCCGACAGGCGGGGCGTCTAATGAAAAACTGTTTTTT
TRBV14	TRBJ2-5	TRBD2	16	NA	CASSQEGLAIQETQYF	TGTGCCAGCAGCCAAGAGGGACTAGCGATTCAAGAGACCCAGTACTTC
TRBV19	TRBJ1-3	NA	16	few	CASTTGKTLSGNTIYF	TGTGCCAGTACCACAGGGAAGACTCTCTCTGGAAACACCATATATTTT
TRBV7-2	TRBJ2-2	TRBD2	14	many	CASSFKAGAGELFF	TGTGCCAGCAGCTTCAAAGCGGGAGCCGGGGAGCTGTTTTTT
TRBV27	TRBJ2-1	NA	14	NA	CASKPGPRVNEQFF	TGTGCCAGCAAGCCGGGACCCCGGGTGAATGAGCAGTTCTTC
TRBV12-3/TRBV12-4	TRBJ1-5	TRBD1	13	many	CASSHDRVQPQHF	TGTGCCAGCAGCCACGACAGGGTTCAGCCCCAGCATTTT